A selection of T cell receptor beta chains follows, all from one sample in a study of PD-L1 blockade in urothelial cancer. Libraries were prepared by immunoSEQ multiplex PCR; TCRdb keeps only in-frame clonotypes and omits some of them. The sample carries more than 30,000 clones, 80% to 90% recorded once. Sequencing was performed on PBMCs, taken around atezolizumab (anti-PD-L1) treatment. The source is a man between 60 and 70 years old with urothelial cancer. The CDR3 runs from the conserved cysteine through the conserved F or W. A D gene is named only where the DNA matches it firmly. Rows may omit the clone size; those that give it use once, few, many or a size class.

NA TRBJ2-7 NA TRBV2 CASGGGGSSYEQYF TGTGCCAGCGGGGGGGGCGGGAGCTCCTACGAGCAGTACTTC
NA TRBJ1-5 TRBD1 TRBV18 CASSRSGGRQPQHF TGTGCCAGCTCACGATCAGGGGGACGTCAGCCCCAGCATTTT
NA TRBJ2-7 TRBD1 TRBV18 CASSPGQTYEQYF TGTGCCAGCTCACCGGGACAGACCTACGAGCAGTACTTC
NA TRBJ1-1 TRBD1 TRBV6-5 CASSPTGGYTEAFF TGTGCCAGCAGCCCGACAGGGGGGTACACTGAAGCTTTCTTT
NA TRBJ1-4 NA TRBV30 CAWSVFGRGNEKLFF TGTGCCTGGAGTGTATTCGGCAGGGGTAATGAAAAACTGTTTTTT
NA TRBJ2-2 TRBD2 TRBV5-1 CASSSIAGGPGGELFF TGCGCCAGCAGCTCCATAGCGGGAGGGCCCGGCGGGGAGCTGTTTTTT
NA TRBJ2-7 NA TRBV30 CAWRGDIHEQYF TGTGCCTGGAGGGGAGACATACACGAGCAGTACTTC
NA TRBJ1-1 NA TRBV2 CASTRQVSNTEAFF TGTGCCAGCACTCGACAGGTCTCGAACACTGAAGCTTTCTTT
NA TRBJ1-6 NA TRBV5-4 CASSSGSASLNPNSPLHF TGTGCCAGCAGCTCCGGGTCTGCTAGCCTCAACCCAAATTCACCCCTCCACTTT
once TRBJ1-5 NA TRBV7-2 CASSLAGSGGGSNQPQHF TGTGCCAGCAGCTTAGCGGGTTCGGGGGGCGGCAGCAATCAGCCCCAGCATTTT
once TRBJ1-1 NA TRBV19 CASSIDYLSNTEAFF TGTGCCAGTAGTATTGACTACCTGAGCAACACTGAAGCTTTCTTT
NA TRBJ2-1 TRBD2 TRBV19 CASSIGLAGANEQFF TGTGCCAGTAGTATAGGGCTAGCGGGCGCCAATGAGCAGTTCTTC
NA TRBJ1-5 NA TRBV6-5 CASSYYSNQPQHF TGTGCCAGCAGTTATTATAGCAATCAGCCCCAGCATTTT
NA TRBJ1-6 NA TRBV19 CASRPTGKNSPLHF TGTGCCAGTAGACCCACGGGGAAGAATTCACCCCTCCACTTT
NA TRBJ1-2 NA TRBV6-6 CASSYADRDYGYTF TGTGCCAGCAGTTACGCTGACCGGGACTATGGCTACACCTTC
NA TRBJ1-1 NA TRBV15 CATGRQNTEAFF TGTGCCACCGGCCGACAGAACACTGAAGCTTTCTTT
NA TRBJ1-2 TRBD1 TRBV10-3 CATKPPDRDNYGYTF TGTGCCACGAAACCCCCCGACAGGGATAACTATGGCTACACCTTC
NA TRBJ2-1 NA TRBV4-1 CASSQFDSLSYNEQFF TGCGCCAGCAGCCAATTTGACTCCCTGTCCTACAATGAGCAGTTCTTC
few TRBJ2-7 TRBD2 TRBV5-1 CASSFGTSSEQYF TGCGCCAGCAGCTTCGGGACTAGCTCCGAGCAGTACTTC
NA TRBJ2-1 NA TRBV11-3 CASSLDGGSYNEQFF TGTGCCAGCAGCTTAGATGGGGGGTCCTACAATGAGCAGTTCTTC
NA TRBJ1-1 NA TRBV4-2 CASSRQGTGPTEAFF TGTGCCAGCAGCCGCCAAGGTACAGGTCCCACTGAAGCTTTCTTT
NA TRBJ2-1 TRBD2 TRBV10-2 CASKEREGRIGNEQFF TGCGCCAGCAAGGAGCGGGAGGGCCGAATTGGGAATGAGCAGTTCTTC
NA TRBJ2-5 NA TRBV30 CAWSITRGRETQYF TGTGCCTGGTCCATCACCCGGGGGAGAGAGACCCAGTACTTC
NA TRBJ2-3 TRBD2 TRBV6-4 CASSEGFSGSGTDTQYF TGTGCCAGCAGTGAAGGTTTCAGCGGGAGTGGCACAGATACGCAGTATTTT
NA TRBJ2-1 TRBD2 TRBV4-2 CASSHIAGGEGDEQFF TGTGCCAGCAGCCATATAGCGGGAGGGGAAGGGGATGAGCAGTTCTTC
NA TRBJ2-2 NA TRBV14 CASSQATGGGELFF TGTGCCAGCAGCCAAGCGACTGGCGGCGGGGAGCTGTTTTTT
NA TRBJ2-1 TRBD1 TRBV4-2 CASSQPGPWTGNNEQFF TGTGCCAGCAGCCAGCCCGGGCCCTGGACAGGGAACAATGAGCAGTTCTTC
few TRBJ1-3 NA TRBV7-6 CASSLGAGRSGNTIYF TGTGCCAGCAGCTTAGGGGCAGGGCGCTCTGGAAACACCATATATTTT
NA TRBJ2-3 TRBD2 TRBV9 CASSVAPSGGRDTQYF TGTGCCAGCAGCGTAGCCCCTAGCGGGGGCAGAGATACGCAGTATTTT
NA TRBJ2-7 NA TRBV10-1 CASSESAGRLKEQYF TGCGCCAGCAGTGAGTCTGCTGGCAGGTTAAAAGAGCAGTACTTC
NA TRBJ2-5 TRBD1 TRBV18 CASSQRDRSGGTQYF TGTGCCAGCTCACAACGGGACAGGTCCGGAGGGACCCAGTACTTC
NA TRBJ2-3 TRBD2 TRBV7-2 CASSSLSGRDTQYF TGTGCCAGCAGCTCCCTTAGCGGGAGAGATACGCAGTATTTT
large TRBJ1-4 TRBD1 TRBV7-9 CASSPGQGFEKLFF TGTGCCAGCAGCCCGGGACAGGGTTTTGAAAAACTGTTTTTT
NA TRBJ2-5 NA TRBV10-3 CAIGEQGKTQYF TGTGCCATCGGGGAACAGGGAAAGACCCAGTACTTC
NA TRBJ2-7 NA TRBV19 CASSPQATTYEQYF TGTGCCAGTAGTCCGCAGGCCACAACCTACGAGCAGTACTTC
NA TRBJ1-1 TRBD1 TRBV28 CASTKPGGVGTEAFF TGTGCCAGCACTAAACCAGGGGGCGTAGGTACTGAAGCTTTCTTT
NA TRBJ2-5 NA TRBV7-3 CASSERGGETQYF TGTGCCAGCAGCGAGAGAGGTGGCGAGACCCAGTACTTC
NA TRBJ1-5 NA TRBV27 CASSLGQNNQPQHF TGTGCCAGCAGTTTGGGGCAGAATAATCAGCCCCAGCATTTT
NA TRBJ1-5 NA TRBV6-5 CASSYSGTPNQPQHF TGTGCCAGCAGTTACTCGGGGACTCCGAATCAGCCCCAGCATTTT
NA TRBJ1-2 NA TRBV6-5 CASRKLAGIYGYTF TGTGCCAGCAGGAAACTCGCGGGGATCTATGGCTACACCTTC